This note documents a single T cell receptor beta chain sequence. The data were taken from a study of blood T cell repertoires in COVID-19. Study at large: PBMCs, B-cell-depleted T cells, or T cells provided the cDNA or gDNA that made up the material.

Participants spanned ages about 18 to 100 years and resided in 20 to 30 US areas. The study assigned cohorts using participant-reported clinical history. The length of the CDR3 is 16 residues. Germline trimming cut 2 bases from V and 7 bases from J; bases unmatched to any gene: 10. Germline V gene data show CDR1 as MDHEN and CDR2 as SYDVKM. In the authors' workflow: Reference gene primer amplification gave estimated nucleated cell counts. Clones were sequenced by immunoSEQ multiplex PCR, and TCRdb holds only the in-frame ones, with some missing. V and J calls and clone size are those listed in that table; D and trimming were worked out from the DNA. The sample has a few hundred thousand clones, around 90% seen once.

This receptor was taken from a woman aged 18 to 35 with acute COVID-19. This rearrangement joins TRBV28 to TRBJ2-1; 8 bases are a match to TRBD2. What was sequenced was PBMCs or T cells enriched from blood (not recorded which). The CDR3 region has the DNA TGTGCCAGCAGTTTACTACCCGGGACTAGTCGGAATGAGCAGTTCTTC. Protein product: CASSLLPGTSRNEQFF.